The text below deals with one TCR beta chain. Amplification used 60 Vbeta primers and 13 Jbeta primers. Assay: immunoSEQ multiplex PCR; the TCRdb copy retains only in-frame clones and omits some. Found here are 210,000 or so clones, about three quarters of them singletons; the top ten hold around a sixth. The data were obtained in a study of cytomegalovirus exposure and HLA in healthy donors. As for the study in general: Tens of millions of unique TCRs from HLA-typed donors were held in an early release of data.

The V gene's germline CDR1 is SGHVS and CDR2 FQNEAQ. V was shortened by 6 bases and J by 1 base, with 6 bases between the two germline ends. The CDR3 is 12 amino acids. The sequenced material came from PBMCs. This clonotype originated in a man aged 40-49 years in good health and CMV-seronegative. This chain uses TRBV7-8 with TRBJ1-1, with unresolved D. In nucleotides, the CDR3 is TGTGCCAGCAGGGCAGGGAACACTGAAGCTTTCTTT. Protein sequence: CASRAGNTEAFF.